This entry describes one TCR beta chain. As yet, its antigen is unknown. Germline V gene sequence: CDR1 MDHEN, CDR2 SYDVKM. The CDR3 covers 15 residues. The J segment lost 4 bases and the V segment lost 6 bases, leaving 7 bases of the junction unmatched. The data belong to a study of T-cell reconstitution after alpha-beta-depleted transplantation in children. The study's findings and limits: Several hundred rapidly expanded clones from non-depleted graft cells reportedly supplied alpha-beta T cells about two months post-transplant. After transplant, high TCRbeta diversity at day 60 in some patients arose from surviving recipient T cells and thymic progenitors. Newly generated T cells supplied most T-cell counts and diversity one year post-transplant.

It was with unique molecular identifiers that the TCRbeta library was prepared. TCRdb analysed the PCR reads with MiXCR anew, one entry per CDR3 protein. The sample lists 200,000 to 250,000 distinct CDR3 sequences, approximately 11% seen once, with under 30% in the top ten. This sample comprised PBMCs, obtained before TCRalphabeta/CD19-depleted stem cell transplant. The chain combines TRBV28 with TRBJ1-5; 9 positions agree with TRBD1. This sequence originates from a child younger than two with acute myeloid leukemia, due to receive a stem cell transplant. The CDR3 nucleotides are TGTGCCAGCAGCAGGGACAGGGTTCCTAATCAGCCCCAGCATTTT. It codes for CASSRDRVPNQPQHF.